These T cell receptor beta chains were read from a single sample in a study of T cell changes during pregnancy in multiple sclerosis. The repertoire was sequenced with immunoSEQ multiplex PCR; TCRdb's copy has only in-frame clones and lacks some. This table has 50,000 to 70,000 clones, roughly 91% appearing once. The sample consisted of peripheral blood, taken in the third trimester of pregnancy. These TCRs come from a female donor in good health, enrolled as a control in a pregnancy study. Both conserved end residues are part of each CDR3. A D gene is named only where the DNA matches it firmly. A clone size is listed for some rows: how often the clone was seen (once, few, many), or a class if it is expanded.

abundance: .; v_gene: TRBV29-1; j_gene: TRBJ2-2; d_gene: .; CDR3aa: CSVEGSTGELFF; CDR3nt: TGCAGCGTTGAAGGGAGTACCGGGGAGCTGTTTTTT
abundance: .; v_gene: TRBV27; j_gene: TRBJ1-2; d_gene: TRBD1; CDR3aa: CAVFGRTGGSHGYTF; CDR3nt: TGTGCCGTCTTTGGGCGGACAGGGGGCTCTCATGGCTACACCTTC
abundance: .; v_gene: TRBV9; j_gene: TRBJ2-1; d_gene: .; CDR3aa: CASSVDNWAGIYNEQFF; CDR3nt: TGTGCCAGCAGCGTAGATAACTGGGCAGGGATCTACAATGAGCAGTTCTTC
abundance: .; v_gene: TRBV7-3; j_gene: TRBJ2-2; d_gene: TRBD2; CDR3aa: CASSKWTSGTGELFF; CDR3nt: TGTGCCAGCAGCAAATGGACTAGCGGCACCGGGGAGCTGTTTTTT
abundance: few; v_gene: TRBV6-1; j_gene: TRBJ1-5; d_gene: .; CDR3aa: CASSESGGSNQPQHF; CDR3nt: TGTGCCAGCAGTGAATCGGGCGGGAGCAATCAGCCCCAGCATTTT
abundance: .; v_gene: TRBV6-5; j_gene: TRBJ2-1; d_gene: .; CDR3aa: CASSYERRSYNEQFF; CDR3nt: TGTGCCAGCAGTTACGAGAGGCGCTCCTACAATGAGCAGTTCTTC
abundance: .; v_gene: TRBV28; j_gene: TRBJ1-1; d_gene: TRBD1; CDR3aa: CASSLGTARASEAFF; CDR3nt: TGTGCCAGCAGCCTAGGGACAGCACGAGCCTCTGAAGCTTTCTTT
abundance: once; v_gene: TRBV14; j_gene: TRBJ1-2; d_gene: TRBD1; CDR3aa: CASSQFYRGYGYTF; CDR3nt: TGTGCCAGCAGCCAATTTTACAGGGGATATGGCTACACCTTC
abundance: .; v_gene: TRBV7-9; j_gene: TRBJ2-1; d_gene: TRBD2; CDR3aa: CASSRLAGARNEQFF; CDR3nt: TGTGCCAGCAGCCGACTAGCGGGAGCCCGCAATGAGCAGTTCTTC
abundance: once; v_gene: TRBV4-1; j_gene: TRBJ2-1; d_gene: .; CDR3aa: CASSQGGLADEQFF; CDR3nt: TGCGCCAGCAGCCAAGGCGGACTCGCCGATGAGCAGTTCTTC
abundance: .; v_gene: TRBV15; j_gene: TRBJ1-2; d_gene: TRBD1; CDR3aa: CATSRDSQGASGYGYTF; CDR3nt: TGTGCCACCAGCAGAGACTCACAGGGGGCCTCGGGCTATGGCTACACCTTC
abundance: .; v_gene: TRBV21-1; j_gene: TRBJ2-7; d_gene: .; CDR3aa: CASSSLGDRGRGEQYF; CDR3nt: TGTGCCAGCAGCTCCCTTGGGGACAGGGGGCGCGGGGAGCAGTACTTC
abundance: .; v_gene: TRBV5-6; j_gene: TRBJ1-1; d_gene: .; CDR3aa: CASSMDMVAEAFF; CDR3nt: TGTGCCAGCAGCATGGACATGGTGGCTGAAGCTTTCTTT
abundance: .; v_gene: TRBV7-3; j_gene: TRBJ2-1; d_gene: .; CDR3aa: CASSSYMEDEQFF; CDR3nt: TGTGCCAGCAGCTCCTACATGGAGGATGAGCAGTTCTTC
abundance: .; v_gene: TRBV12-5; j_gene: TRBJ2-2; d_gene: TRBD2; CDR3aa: CASGFRLAGSGGELFF; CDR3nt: TGTGCTAGTGGTTTTAGACTAGCGGGGAGTGGCGGGGAGCTGTTTTTT
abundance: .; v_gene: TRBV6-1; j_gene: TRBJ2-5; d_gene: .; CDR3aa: CASSDRLLPETQYF; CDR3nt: TGTGCCAGCAGTGACCGTCTACTCCCCGAGACCCAGTACTTC
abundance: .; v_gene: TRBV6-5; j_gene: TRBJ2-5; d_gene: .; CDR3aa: CASRTRGASQETQYF; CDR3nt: TGTGCCAGCAGAACCAGGGGGGCTAGCCAAGAGACCCAGTACTTC
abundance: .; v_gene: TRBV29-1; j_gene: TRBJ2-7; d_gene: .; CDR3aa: CSVEVIDYEQYF; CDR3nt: TGCAGCGTTGAGGTCATAGACTACGAGCAGTACTTC
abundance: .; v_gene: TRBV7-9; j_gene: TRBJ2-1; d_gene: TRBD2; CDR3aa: CARERAGGSNEQFF; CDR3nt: TGTGCCAGGGAAAGGGCGGGGGGGAGCAATGAGCAGTTCTTC
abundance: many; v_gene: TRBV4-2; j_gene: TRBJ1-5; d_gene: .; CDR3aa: CASSFGQPGEPQHF; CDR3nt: TGTGCCAGCAGTTTCGGACAGCCCGGGGAGCCCCAGCATTTT
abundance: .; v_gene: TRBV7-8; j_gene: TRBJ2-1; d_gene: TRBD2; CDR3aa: CASSLTGGGIHEQFF; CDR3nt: TGTGCCAGCAGCTTAACGGGGGGAGGTATTCATGAGCAGTTCTTC
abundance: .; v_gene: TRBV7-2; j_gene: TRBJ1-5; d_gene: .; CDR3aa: CASSSGGRNRGQPQHF; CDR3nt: TGTGCCAGCAGCTCCGGCGGGCGAAACCGCGGTCAGCCCCAGCATTTT